The rows below give T cell receptor beta chains drawn from one sample of a study of T cell responses to AZD1222 COVID-19 vaccine. Only in-frame clones appear in the TCRdb table, and some are missing; sequencing was by immunoSEQ multiplex PCR. This sample has about 130,000 clones, with 90% found just once. This specimen was peripheral blood, taken on day 0 of AZD1222 vaccination. The receptors were gathered from an adult in good health. CDR3s include the opening cysteine and the closing phenylalanine or tryptophan. D genes are given only for firm matches. For some rows the clone size is stated as once, few or many, or as a class when expanded; others skip it.

j_call: TRBJ2-7; clone_size: .; v_call: TRBV5-5; d_call: .; cdr3_aa: CASSLFSLMPDYEQYF; cdr3_nt: TGTGCCAGCAGCTTGTTCTCCTTAATGCCTGACTACGAGCAGTACTTC
j_call: TRBJ1-2; clone_size: .; v_call: TRBV7-2; d_call: .; cdr3_aa: CASSFRGDPYYGYTF; cdr3_nt: TGTGCCAGCAGCTTTAGGGGGGATCCCTACTATGGCTACACCTTC
j_call: TRBJ1-2; clone_size: .; v_call: TRBV7-2; d_call: .; cdr3_aa: CASSLGDNSWYGYTF; cdr3_nt: TGTGCCAGCAGCTTAGGCGACAACTCATGGTATGGCTACACCTTC
j_call: TRBJ2-1; clone_size: .; v_call: TRBV28; d_call: TRBD2; cdr3_aa: CASSLGFSGAPYNEQFF; cdr3_nt: TGTGCCAGCAGTTTAGGTTTTAGCGGGGCTCCCTACAATGAGCAGTTCTTC
j_call: TRBJ1-2; clone_size: few; v_call: TRBV24-1; d_call: .; cdr3_aa: CATSDGGDLSYGYTF; cdr3_nt: TGTGCCACCAGTGACGGGGGGGACCTGAGCTATGGCTACACCTTC
j_call: TRBJ1-3; clone_size: .; v_call: TRBV7-2; d_call: .; cdr3_aa: CASSLGGSGNTIYF; cdr3_nt: TGTGCCAGCAGCTTAGGGGGGTCTGGAAACACCATATATTTT
j_call: TRBJ1-3; clone_size: .; v_call: TRBV4-1; d_call: .; cdr3_aa: CASSQEDRNTIYF; cdr3_nt: TGCGCCAGCAGCCAAGAAGATAGAAACACCATATATTTT
j_call: TRBJ2-3; clone_size: .; v_call: TRBV18; d_call: .; cdr3_aa: CASSTSGTPKDTQYF; cdr3_nt: TGTGCCAGCTCAACGTCCGGGACCCCTAAGGATACGCAGTATTTT
j_call: TRBJ1-2; clone_size: .; v_call: TRBV10-2; d_call: .; cdr3_aa: CATRGEGGYTF; cdr3_nt: TGCGCCACCCGGGGGGAGGGTGGCTACACCTTC
j_call: TRBJ2-7; clone_size: .; v_call: TRBV5-1; d_call: TRBD2; cdr3_aa: CASSYGLAGPEQYF; cdr3_nt: TGCGCCAGCAGCTACGGACTAGCAGGCCCCGAGCAGTACTTC
j_call: TRBJ1-6; clone_size: .; v_call: TRBV7-2; d_call: .; cdr3_aa: CASSSGNYSPLHF; cdr3_nt: TGTGCCAGCAGTAGTGGTAACTATTCACCCCTCCACTTT
j_call: TRBJ2-3; clone_size: few; v_call: TRBV6-2/TRBV6-3; d_call: TRBD2; cdr3_aa: CASSYSGGGNTDTQYF; cdr3_nt: TGTGCCAGCAGTTACTCCGGCGGGGGAAACACAGATACGCAGTATTTT
j_call: TRBJ2-3; clone_size: .; v_call: TRBV4-2; d_call: TRBD2; cdr3_aa: CASSPYSGDSTDTQYF; cdr3_nt: TGTGCCAGCAGCCCTTACAGCGGGGATAGCACAGATACGCAGTATTTT
j_call: TRBJ2-7; clone_size: .; v_call: TRBV2; d_call: .; cdr3_aa: CASSDPRKPSSYEQYF; cdr3_nt: TGTGCCAGCAGTGATCCCAGGAAACCGAGCTCCTACGAGCAGTACTTC
j_call: TRBJ1-4; clone_size: .; v_call: TRBV7-6; d_call: TRBD1; cdr3_aa: CASSLDTTGGEKLFF; cdr3_nt: TGTGCCAGCAGCTTAGATACGACAGGGGGCGAAAAACTGTTTTTT
j_call: TRBJ1-1; clone_size: .; v_call: TRBV7-3; d_call: TRBD1; cdr3_aa: CASSLWTGGRGSSRSLPYAFF; cdr3_nt: TGTGCCAGCAGCCTCTGGACAGGGGGCAGGGGTTCGTCTCGAAGCCTGCCGTATGCTTTCTTT
j_call: TRBJ2-1; clone_size: .; v_call: TRBV28; d_call: .; cdr3_aa: CASKVSSYNEQFF; cdr3_nt: TGTGCCAGCAAGGTTTCGTCCTACAATGAGCAGTTCTTC
j_call: TRBJ1-2; clone_size: .; v_call: TRBV19; d_call: .; cdr3_aa: CASSTPGGGPIYGYTF; cdr3_nt: TGTGCCAGTAGTACCCCCGGGGGGGGGCCGATTTATGGCTACACCTTC
j_call: TRBJ2-5; clone_size: .; v_call: TRBV5-1; d_call: .; cdr3_aa: CASSLVSGVETQYF; cdr3_nt: TGCGCCAGCAGCTTGGTCTCAGGGGTAGAGACCCAGTACTTC
j_call: TRBJ1-6; clone_size: .; v_call: TRBV7-9; d_call: .; cdr3_aa: CASSLEGYNSPLHF; cdr3_nt: TGTGCCAGCAGCTTAGAAGGCTATAATTCACCCCTCCACTTT
j_call: TRBJ1-5; clone_size: .; v_call: TRBV28; d_call: .; cdr3_aa: CASSLQGNSNQPQHF; cdr3_nt: TGTGCCAGCAGTTTACAGGGGAATAGCAATCAGCCCCAGCATTTT
j_call: TRBJ1-1; clone_size: once; v_call: TRBV4-2; d_call: .; cdr3_aa: CASSQEGRNTEAFF; cdr3_nt: TGTGCCAGCAGCCAAGAAGGCCGGAACACTGAAGCTTTCTTT
j_call: TRBJ2-7; clone_size: .; v_call: TRBV21-1; d_call: .; cdr3_aa: CASSKGDLRGQYIEQYF; cdr3_nt: TGTGCCAGCAGCAAAGGTGATTTGAGGGGACAGTACATCGAGCAGTACTTC
j_call: TRBJ2-7; clone_size: .; v_call: TRBV9; d_call: .; cdr3_aa: CASSVAGTGNYEQYF; cdr3_nt: TGTGCCAGCAGCGTAGCCGGGACTGGTAACTACGAGCAGTACTTC
j_call: TRBJ2-7; clone_size: once; v_call: TRBV9; d_call: .; cdr3_aa: CASSPHLSSYEQYF; cdr3_nt: TGTGCCAGCAGCCCACACTTGAGCTCCTACGAGCAGTACTTC
j_call: TRBJ2-2; clone_size: few; v_call: TRBV4-3; d_call: .; cdr3_aa: CASSQAIGGELFF; cdr3_nt: TGCGCCAGCAGCCAAGCTATTGGCGGGGAGCTGTTTTTT
j_call: TRBJ1-5; clone_size: .; v_call: TRBV7-9; d_call: .; cdr3_aa: CASSLVEIDQPQHF; cdr3_nt: TGTGCCAGCAGCTTAGTAGAGATTGATCAGCCCCAGCATTTT
j_call: TRBJ2-5; clone_size: .; v_call: TRBV10-3; d_call: TRBD1; cdr3_aa: CAISPGQGAQETQYF; cdr3_nt: TGTGCCATCAGCCCTGGACAGGGGGCCCAAGAGACCCAGTACTTC
j_call: TRBJ1-6; clone_size: .; v_call: TRBV6-5; d_call: .; cdr3_aa: CASSYSSGNSPLHF; cdr3_nt: TGTGCCAGCAGTTACTCGAGCGGTAATTCACCCCTCCACTTT
j_call: TRBJ2-1; clone_size: .; v_call: TRBV5-8; d_call: TRBD1; cdr3_aa: CASSVGDRAYNEQFF; cdr3_nt: TGTGCCAGCAGCGTCGGGGACAGGGCGTACAATGAGCAGTTCTTC
j_call: TRBJ1-3; clone_size: .; v_call: TRBV6-4; d_call: .; cdr3_aa: CASREISGNTIYF; cdr3_nt: TGTGCCAGCAGGGAAATCTCTGGAAACACCATATATTTT
j_call: TRBJ1-2; clone_size: .; v_call: TRBV28; d_call: TRBD1; cdr3_aa: CASSGQGDGYTF; cdr3_nt: TGTGCCAGCAGCGGACAGGGGGATGGCTACACCTTC
j_call: TRBJ2-2; clone_size: .; v_call: TRBV6-2/TRBV6-3; d_call: .; cdr3_aa: CASSYSIAGSNTGELFF; cdr3_nt: TGTGCCAGCAGTTACTCGATCGCGGGGTCAAACACCGGGGAGCTGTTTTTT
j_call: TRBJ1-2; clone_size: .; v_call: TRBV5-1; d_call: .; cdr3_aa: CASSPSPDGYTF; cdr3_nt: TGCGCCAGCAGCCCGTCACCGGATGGCTACACCTTC
j_call: TRBJ2-3; clone_size: .; v_call: TRBV7-2; d_call: TRBD2; cdr3_aa: CASSLDSGDTDTQYF; cdr3_nt: TGTGCCAGCAGCTTAGATAGCGGGGACACAGATACGCAGTATTTT
j_call: TRBJ2-1; clone_size: .; v_call: TRBV28; d_call: .; cdr3_aa: CASSFPASSTPNEQFF; cdr3_nt: TGTGCCAGCAGTTTCCCGGCTAGCTCTACCCCCAATGAGCAGTTCTTC
j_call: TRBJ2-1; clone_size: .; v_call: TRBV19; d_call: TRBD1; cdr3_aa: CASNQPGQGGSRQFF; cdr3_nt: TGTGCCAGTAATCAACCGGGACAGGGAGGGTCGAGGCAGTTCTTC
j_call: TRBJ1-2; clone_size: .; v_call: TRBV5-6; d_call: .; cdr3_aa: CASSPTGVHGYTF; cdr3_nt: TGTGCCAGCAGTCCGACAGGCGTCCATGGCTACACCTTC
j_call: TRBJ2-1; clone_size: .; v_call: TRBV7-9; d_call: .; cdr3_aa: CASSLLEYNEQFF; cdr3_nt: TGTGCCAGCAGCTTACTAGAATACAATGAGCAGTTCTTC
j_call: TRBJ1-2; clone_size: .; v_call: TRBV28; d_call: .; cdr3_aa: CASSFTSRGNYGYTF; cdr3_nt: TGTGCCAGCAGTTTTACCTCCAGGGGCAACTATGGCTACACCTTC
j_call: TRBJ1-1; clone_size: few; v_call: TRBV20-1; d_call: .; cdr3_aa: CSARGGTEAFF; cdr3_nt: TGCAGTGCTAGAGGGGGCACTGAAGCTTTCTTT
j_call: TRBJ2-2; clone_size: .; v_call: TRBV7-2; d_call: .; cdr3_aa: CASSALRQDTGELFF; cdr3_nt: TGTGCCAGCAGCGCCCTTCGACAGGACACCGGGGAGCTGTTTTTT
j_call: TRBJ1-5; clone_size: .; v_call: TRBV27; d_call: .; cdr3_aa: CASSFSQNQPQHF; cdr3_nt: TGTGCCAGCAGTTTCTCACAGAATCAGCCCCAGCATTTT
j_call: TRBJ1-2; clone_size: .; v_call: TRBV27; d_call: .; cdr3_aa: CASSPSTGQRNYGYTF; cdr3_nt: TGTGCCAGCAGTCCTTCGACCGGACAGCGTAACTATGGCTACACCTTC
j_call: TRBJ1-1; clone_size: .; v_call: TRBV12-3/TRBV12-4; d_call: .; cdr3_aa: CASTQALGEAFF; cdr3_nt: TGTGCCAGCACCCAGGCGTTGGGGGAAGCTTTCTTT
j_call: TRBJ1-1; clone_size: once; v_call: TRBV12-3/TRBV12-4; d_call: .; cdr3_aa: CASSLMAELGAFF; cdr3_nt: TGTGCCAGCAGTTTAATGGCAGAACTCGGAGCTTTCTTT
j_call: TRBJ1-5; clone_size: .; v_call: TRBV30; d_call: .; cdr3_aa: CAWSVSGPAQPQHF; cdr3_nt: TGTGCCTGGAGTGTATCAGGGCCAGCTCAGCCCCAGCATTTT
j_call: TRBJ1-5; clone_size: .; v_call: TRBV6-2/TRBV6-3; d_call: TRBD1; cdr3_aa: CASSRGNSNQPQHF; cdr3_nt: TGTGCCAGCAGCAGGGGGAATAGCAATCAGCCCCAGCATTTT
j_call: TRBJ1-1; clone_size: .; v_call: TRBV5-4; d_call: .; cdr3_aa: CASSWFEGNTEAFF; cdr3_nt: TGTGCCAGCAGTTGGTTTGAGGGGAACACTGAAGCTTTCTTT
j_call: TRBJ2-4; clone_size: .; v_call: TRBV27; d_call: .; cdr3_aa: CASSFGLTPYIQYF; cdr3_nt: TGTGCCAGCAGTTTTGGTTTGACCCCGTACATTCAGTACTTC
j_call: TRBJ1-2; clone_size: .; v_call: TRBV4-3; d_call: .; cdr3_aa: CASSQGQQGGYTF; cdr3_nt: TGCGCCAGCAGCCAAGGTCAGCAGGGAGGCTACACCTTC
j_call: TRBJ1-1; clone_size: .; v_call: TRBV6-1; d_call: .; cdr3_aa: CASSDHRVNTEAFF; cdr3_nt: TGTGCCAGCAGTGATCACAGGGTGAACACTGAAGCTTTCTTT
j_call: TRBJ2-1; clone_size: .; v_call: TRBV9; d_call: .; cdr3_aa: CASSILGAGEQFF; cdr3_nt: TGTGCCAGCAGCATTTTAGGGGCGGGGGAGCAGTTCTTC
j_call: TRBJ1-2; clone_size: .; v_call: TRBV28; d_call: .; cdr3_aa: CASAVRDYGYTF; cdr3_nt: TGTGCCAGCGCGGTCAGGGACTATGGCTACACCTTC